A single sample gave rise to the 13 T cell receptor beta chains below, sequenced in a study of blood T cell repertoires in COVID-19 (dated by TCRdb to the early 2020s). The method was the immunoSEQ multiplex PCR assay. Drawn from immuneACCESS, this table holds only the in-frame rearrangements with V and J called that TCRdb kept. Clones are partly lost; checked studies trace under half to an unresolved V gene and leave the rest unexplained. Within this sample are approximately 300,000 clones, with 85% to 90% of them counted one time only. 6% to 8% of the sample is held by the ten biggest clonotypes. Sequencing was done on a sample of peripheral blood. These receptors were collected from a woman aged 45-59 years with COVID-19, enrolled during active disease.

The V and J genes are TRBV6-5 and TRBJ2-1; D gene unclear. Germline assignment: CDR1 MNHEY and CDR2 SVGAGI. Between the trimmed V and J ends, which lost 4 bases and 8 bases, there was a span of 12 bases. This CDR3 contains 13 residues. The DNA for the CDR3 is TGTGCCAGCAGTTCTAGGCCGGTGGATGAGCAGTTCTTC. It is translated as CASSSRPVDEQFF.

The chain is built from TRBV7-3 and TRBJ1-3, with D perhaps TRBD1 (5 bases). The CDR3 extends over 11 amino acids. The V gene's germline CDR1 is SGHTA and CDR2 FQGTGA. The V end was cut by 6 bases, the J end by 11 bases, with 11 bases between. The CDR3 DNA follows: TGTGCCAGCAGGGGCAGGGTCGCCATATATTTT. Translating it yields CASRGRVAIYF.

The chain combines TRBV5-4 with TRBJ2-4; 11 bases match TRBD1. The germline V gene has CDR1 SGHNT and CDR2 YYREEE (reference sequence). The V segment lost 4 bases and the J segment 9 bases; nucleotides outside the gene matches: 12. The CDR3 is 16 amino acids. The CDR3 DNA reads TGTGCCAGCAGCCCCCTCCCGGGACAGGGGGATGGCATTCAGTACTTC. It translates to CASSPLPGQGDGIQYF.

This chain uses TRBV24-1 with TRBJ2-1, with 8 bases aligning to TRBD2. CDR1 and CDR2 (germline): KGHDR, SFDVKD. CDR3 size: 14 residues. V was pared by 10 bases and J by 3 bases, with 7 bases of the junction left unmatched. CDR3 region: CATSSGTNYNEQFF. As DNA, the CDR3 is TGTGCCACGAGTAGCGGGACCAACTACAATGAGCAGTTCTTC.

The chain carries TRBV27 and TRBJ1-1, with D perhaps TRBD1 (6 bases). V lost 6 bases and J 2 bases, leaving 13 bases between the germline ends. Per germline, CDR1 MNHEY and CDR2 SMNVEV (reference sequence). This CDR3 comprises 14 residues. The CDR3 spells CASRRAGGNTEAFF. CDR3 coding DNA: TGTGCCAGCAGGCGAGCGGGGGGCAACACTGAAGCTTTCTTT.

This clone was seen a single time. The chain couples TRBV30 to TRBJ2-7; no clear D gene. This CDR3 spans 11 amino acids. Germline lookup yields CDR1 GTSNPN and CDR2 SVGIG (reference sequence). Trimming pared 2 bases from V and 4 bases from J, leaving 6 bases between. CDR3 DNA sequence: TGTGCCTGGAGTAGAGAATACGAGCAGTACTTC. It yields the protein CAWSREYEQYF.

The CDR3: CASSEGRRGNTEAFF. In nucleotides, the CDR3 is TGTGCCAGCAGTGAAGGTAGGAGGGGTAACACTGAAGCTTTCTTT. The chain employs TRBV6-1 and TRBJ1-1; TRBD1 is a possible D gene (5 bases). The CDR3 is 15 amino acids. The V gene's germline CDR1 is MNHNS and CDR2 SASEGT. V lost 1 base and J 2 bases, leaving 11 bases between the germline ends.

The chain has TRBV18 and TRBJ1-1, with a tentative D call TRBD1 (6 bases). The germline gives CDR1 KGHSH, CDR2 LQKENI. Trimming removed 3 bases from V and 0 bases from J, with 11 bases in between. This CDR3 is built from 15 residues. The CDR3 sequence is CASSPLDSLNTEAFF. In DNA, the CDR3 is TGTGCCAGCTCACCCCTGGACAGCTTGAACACTGAAGCTTTCTTT.

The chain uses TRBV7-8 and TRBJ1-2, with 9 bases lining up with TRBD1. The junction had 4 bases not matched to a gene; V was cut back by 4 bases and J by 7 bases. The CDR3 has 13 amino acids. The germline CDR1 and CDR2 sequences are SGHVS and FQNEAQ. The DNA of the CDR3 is TGTGCCAGCAGCTGGACAGGGGCGGTTGGCTACACCTTC. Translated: CASSWTGAVGYTF.

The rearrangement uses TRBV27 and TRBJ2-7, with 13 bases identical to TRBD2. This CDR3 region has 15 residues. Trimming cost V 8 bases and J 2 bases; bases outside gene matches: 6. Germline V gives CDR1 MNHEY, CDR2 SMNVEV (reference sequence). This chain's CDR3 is CASRWGLAGTYEQYF. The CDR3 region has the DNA TGTGCCAGCCGCTGGGGACTAGCGGGGACCTACGAGCAGTACTTC.

This CDR3 reads CASSRAGGLDEQYF. The CDR3 DNA follows: TGTGCCAGCAGCCGAGCGGGAGGGCTGGACGAGCAGTACTTC. V gene TRBV25-1 combines with J gene TRBJ2-7; 10 bases agree with TRBD2. The CDR3 is 14 amino acids. V lost 6 bases to trimming and J lost 5 bases; unmatched junction nucleotides: 7. CDR1 MGHDK and CDR2 SYGVNS come from the germline V gene.

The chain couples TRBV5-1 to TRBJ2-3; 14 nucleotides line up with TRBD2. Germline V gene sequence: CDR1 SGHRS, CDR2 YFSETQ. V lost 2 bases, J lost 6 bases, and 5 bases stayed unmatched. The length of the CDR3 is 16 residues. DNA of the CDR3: TGCGCCAGCAGCTTAGGACTAGCGGGAGGTTCGGATACGCAGTATTTT. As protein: CASSLGLAGGSDTQYF.

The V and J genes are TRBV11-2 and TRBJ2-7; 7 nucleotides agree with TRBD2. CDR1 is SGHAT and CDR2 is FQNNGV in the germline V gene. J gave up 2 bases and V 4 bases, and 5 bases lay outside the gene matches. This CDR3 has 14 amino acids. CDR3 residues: CASSWGGRPYEQYF. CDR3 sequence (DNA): TGTGCCAGCAGCTGGGGGGGTCGTCCCTACGAGCAGTACTTC.